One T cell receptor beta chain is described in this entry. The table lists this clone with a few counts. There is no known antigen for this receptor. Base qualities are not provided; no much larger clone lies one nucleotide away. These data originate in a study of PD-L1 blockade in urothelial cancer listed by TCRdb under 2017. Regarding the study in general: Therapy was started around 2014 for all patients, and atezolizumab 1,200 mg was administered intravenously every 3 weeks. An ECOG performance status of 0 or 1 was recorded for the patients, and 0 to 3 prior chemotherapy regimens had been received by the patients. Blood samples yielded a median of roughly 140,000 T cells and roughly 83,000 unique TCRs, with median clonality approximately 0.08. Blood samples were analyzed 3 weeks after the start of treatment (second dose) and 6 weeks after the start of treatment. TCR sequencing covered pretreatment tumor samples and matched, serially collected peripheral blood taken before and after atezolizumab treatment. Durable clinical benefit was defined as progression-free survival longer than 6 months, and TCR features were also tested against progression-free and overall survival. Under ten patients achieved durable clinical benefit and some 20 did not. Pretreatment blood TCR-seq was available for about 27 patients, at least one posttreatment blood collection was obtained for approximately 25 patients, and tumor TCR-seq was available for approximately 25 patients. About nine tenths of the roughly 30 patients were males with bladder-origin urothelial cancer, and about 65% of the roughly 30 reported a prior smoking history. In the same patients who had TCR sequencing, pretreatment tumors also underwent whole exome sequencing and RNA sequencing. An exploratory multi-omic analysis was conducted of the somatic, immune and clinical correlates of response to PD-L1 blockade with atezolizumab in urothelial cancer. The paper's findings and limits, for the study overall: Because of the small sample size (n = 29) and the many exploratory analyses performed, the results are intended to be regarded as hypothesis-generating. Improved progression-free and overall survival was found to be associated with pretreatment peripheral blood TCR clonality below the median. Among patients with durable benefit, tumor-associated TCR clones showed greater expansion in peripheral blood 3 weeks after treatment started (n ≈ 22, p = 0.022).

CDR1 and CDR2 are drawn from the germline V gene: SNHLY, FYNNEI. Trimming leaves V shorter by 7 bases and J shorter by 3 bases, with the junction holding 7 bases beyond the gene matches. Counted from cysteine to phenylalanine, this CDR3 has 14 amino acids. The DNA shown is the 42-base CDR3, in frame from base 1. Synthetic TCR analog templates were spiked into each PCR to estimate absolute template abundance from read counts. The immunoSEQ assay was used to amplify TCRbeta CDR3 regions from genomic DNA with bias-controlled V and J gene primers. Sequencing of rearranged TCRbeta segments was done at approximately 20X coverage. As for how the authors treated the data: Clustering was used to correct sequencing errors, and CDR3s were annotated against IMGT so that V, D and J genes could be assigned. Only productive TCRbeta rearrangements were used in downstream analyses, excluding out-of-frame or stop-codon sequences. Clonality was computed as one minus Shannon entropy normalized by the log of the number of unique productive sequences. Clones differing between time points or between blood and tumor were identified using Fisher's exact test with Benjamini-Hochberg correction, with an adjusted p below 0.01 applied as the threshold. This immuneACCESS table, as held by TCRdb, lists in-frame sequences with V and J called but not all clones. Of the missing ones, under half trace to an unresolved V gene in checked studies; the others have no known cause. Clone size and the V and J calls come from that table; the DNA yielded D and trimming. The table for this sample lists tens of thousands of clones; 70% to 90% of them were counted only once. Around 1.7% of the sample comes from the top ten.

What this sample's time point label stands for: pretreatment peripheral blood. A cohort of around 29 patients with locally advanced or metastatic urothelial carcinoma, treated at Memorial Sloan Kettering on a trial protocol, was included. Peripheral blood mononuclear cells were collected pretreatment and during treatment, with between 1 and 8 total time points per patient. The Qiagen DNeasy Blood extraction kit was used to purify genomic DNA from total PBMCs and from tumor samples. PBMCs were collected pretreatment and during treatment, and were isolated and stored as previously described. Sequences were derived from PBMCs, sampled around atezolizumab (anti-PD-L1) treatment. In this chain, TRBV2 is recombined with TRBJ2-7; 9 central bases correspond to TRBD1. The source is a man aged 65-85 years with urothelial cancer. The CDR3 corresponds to CASTGTGSHYEQYF. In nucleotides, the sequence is TGTGCCAGCACCGGGACAGGGAGTCACTACGAGCAGTACTTC.